The 21 T cell receptor beta chains presented below share a single source sample, sequenced in a study of yellow fever vaccine responses in identical twins. A single record per CDR3 protein comes from TCRdb applying MiXCR to the RT-PCR reads. The sample carries 2,500 or so distinct CDR3 sequences, roughly 80% recorded once. The sample consisted of T cells from blood (PBMCs), unsorted or a sorted subset (not recorded which), taken before or after yellow fever vaccination (not recorded which). The receptor set was obtained from a woman aged 18-29 years who received the yellow fever vaccine.

This clonotype occurred a few times. J is TRBJ1-1 and V is TRBV20-1; 7 bases map to TRBD1. V lost 0 bases to trimming and J lost 0 bases; unmatched junction nucleotides: 10. Germline CDR1 DFQATT, CDR2 SNEGSKA (reference sequence). The CDR3 extends over 17 amino acids. The CDR3 protein is CSARDRGRLYMNTEAFF. CDR3 DNA: TGCAGTGCTAGAGATAGGGGGCGACTATACATGAACACTGAAGCTTTCTTT.

This chain connects TRBV4-2 to TRBJ1-4; maybe TRBD1 (5 bases). V was clipped by 4 bases and J by 6 bases, with 18 bases between them. Germline values: CDR1 LGHNA, CDR2 YNFKEQ. This CDR3 spans 16 amino acids. CDR3 residues: CASSREGTGEDEKLFF. For the CDR3, the DNA is TGTGCCAGCAGCCGCGAAGGAACGGGGGAGGATGAAAAACTGTTTTTT.

The CDR3 region has the DNA TGTGCCAGCAGTAGAGGGGGGGGCTATGGCTACACCTTC. Translation gives CASSRGGGYGYTF. The V and J genes are TRBV27 and TRBJ1-2, with D possibly being TRBD1 (6 bases). Germline CDR1 MNHEY, CDR2 SMNVEV (reference sequence). The CDR3 spans 13 residues. V dropped 5 bases and J dropped 4 bases, with 11 bases sitting between them.

The gene calls are TRBV2 and TRBJ2-3; the D is unclear. This CDR3 is 15 amino acids long. Germline CDR1 SNHLY, CDR2 FYNNEI. The V end was cut by 11 bases, the J end by 2 bases, with 20 bases between. The CDR3 reads CAGMRSSYLTDTQYF. The CDR3 DNA follows: TGTGCCGGCATGAGGAGTAGCTATCTCACAGATACGCAGTATTTT.

This chain connects TRBV14 to TRBJ2-6; possibly TRBD1 or TRBD2 for D (6 bases each). Trimming removed 4 bases from V and 0 bases from J, with 10 bases in between. The CDR3 is 16 amino acids. In germline, CDR1 is SGHDN, CDR2 FVKESK. The CDR3 DNA reads as TGTGCCAGCAGCCGACTAGGGGGCTCTGGGGCCAACGTCCTGACTTTC. This encodes CASSRLGGSGANVLTF.

This clonotype has just one count. Here the CDR3 DNA reads TGTGCCAGCATCCAAAAGCCACTAGACTCCTACAATGAGCAGTTCTTC. Translation: CASIQKPLDSYNEQFF. The V gene is TRBV12-3 or TRBV12-4, the J gene TRBJ2-1, with D tentatively TRBD2 (5 bases). The ends were cut back, 7 bases at V and 0 bases at J, with 16 bases in the middle. This CDR3 is built from 16 residues.

There are a few counts of this clonotype. The chain couples TRBV23-1 to TRBJ1-1; no reliable D call. TRBV23-1 is annotated as an ORF whose role is uncertain. The CDR3 totals 13 residues. Trimming took off 2 bases at V and 0 bases at J, with 4 bases between the two ends. The CDR3 DNA is TGCGCCAGCAGTCAAATTGTGAACACTGAAGCTTTCTTT. It codes for CASSQIVNTEAFF.

The V gene is TRBV3-1, the J gene TRBJ2-1; 9 nucleotides agree with TRBD1. V shed 0 bases and J 12 bases; nucleotides not matched to a gene: 3. The CDR3 loop spans 13 amino acids. CDR1 is LGHDT, CDR2 YNNKEL, per germline (reference sequence). CDR3 sequence: CASSQDGTGRQFF. CDR3 nucleotides: TGTGCCAGCAGCCAAGATGGGACAGGGAGGCAGTTCTTC.

The gene calls are TRBV28 and TRBJ2-1; TRBD2 is a possible D gene (6 bases). V lost 5 bases and J 4 bases, leaving 15 bases between the germline ends. This CDR3 has 15 residues. Germline V gives CDR1 MDHEN, CDR2 SYDVKM. CDR3 nucleotide sequence: TGTGCCAGCAGTACCGCCGGGACTGGTTACAATGAGCAGTTCTTC. This translates into CASSTAGTGYNEQFF.

The chain recombines TRBV2 with TRBJ2-2; D gene unclear. The germline gives CDR1 SNHLY, CDR2 FYNNEI. V was trimmed by 2 bases and J by 7 bases, leaving 11 bases between them. The CDR3 consists of 14 residues. This CDR3 is CASSETSGHGELFF. Here the CDR3 DNA reads TGTGCCAGCAGTGAAACCTCCGGGCACGGGGAGCTGTTTTTT.

The chain recombines TRBV15 with TRBJ2-3; perhaps TRBD1 as D (6 bases). In germline, CDR1 is LNHNV, CDR2 YYDKDF (reference sequence). CDR3 length: 15 residues. V was trimmed by 0 bases and J by 1 base, leaving 8 bases between them. For the CDR3, the DNA is TGTGCCACCAGCAGAGATGGGACACGCACAGATACGCAGTATTTT. Translation gives CATSRDGTRTDTQYF.

The chain employs TRBV6-4 and TRBJ2-1; tentatively, D is TRBD2 (5 bases). Between the trimmed V and J ends, which lost 0 bases and 9 bases, there was a span of 9 bases. Per germline, CDR1 MRHNA and CDR2 SNTAGT. The CDR3 has 13 residues. The CDR3 sequence is CASSDSGGFEQFF. CDR3 nucleotides: TGTGCCAGCAGTGACTCGGGCGGGTTTGAGCAGTTCTTC.

The chain has TRBV5-6 and TRBJ1-6; D remains ambiguous. Deletions cut 4 bases from V and 3 bases from J, with 11 bases between. Per germline, CDR1 SGHDT and CDR2 YYEEEE. This CDR3 contains 15 residues. DNA of the CDR3: TGTGCCAGCAGCCCCGACGAGAACTATAATTCACCCCTCCACTTT. Amino acids: CASSPDENYNSPLHF.

V gene TRBV10-1 combines with J gene TRBJ2-5; 7 bases fit TRBD2. The CDR3 loop spans 15 amino acids. The J segment lost 2 bases and the V segment lost 2 bases, leaving 5 bases of the junction unmatched. Looked up from germline, CDR1 is WNHNN and CDR2 is SYGVQD (reference sequence). The CDR3 protein is CASSEGVSGQETQYF. The DNA of the CDR3 is TGCGCCAGCAGTGAGGGGGTTAGCGGGCAAGAGACCCAGTACTTC.

V is TRBV29-1 and J is TRBJ2-7; TRBD2 might be the D (5 bases). The length of the CDR3 is 13 residues. The germline V gene has CDR1 SQVTM and CDR2 ANQGSEA. The V and J ends lost 3 bases and 5 bases respectively, with 14 bases between them. The CDR3: CSVEETNPHEQYF. CDR3 in DNA: TGCAGCGTTGAGGAGACTAATCCCCACGAGCAGTACTTC.

The gene calls are TRBV12-3 or TRBV12-4 and TRBJ1-1; D uncertain. Trimming left V 0 bases short and J 8 bases short, with 7 bases between. The CDR3 has 12 residues. Written as DNA, the CDR3 is TGTGCCAGCAGTTTAGCTCCAAAAGAAGCTTTCTTT. Translating gives CASSLAPKEAFF.

The V gene is TRBV5-1, the J gene TRBJ1-6, with 10 positions matching TRBD1. After removal of 3 bases from V and 10 bases from J, the junction contained 4 bases not matched to a gene. The germline V gene encodes CDR1 SGHRS and CDR2 YFSETQ. The CDR3 extends over 14 amino acids. The CDR3 DNA reads as TGCGCCAGCAGCTCGGGACAGGGGCAGTCACCCCTCCACTTT. It specifies CASSSGQGQSPLHF. The complete variable domain, with remaining parts taken from reference TRBV5-1 and TRBJ1-6, reads KAGVTQTPRYLIKTRGQQVTLSCSPISGHRSVSWYQQTPGQGLQFLFEYFSETQRNKGNFPGRFSGRQFSNSRSEMNVSTLELGDSALYLCASSSGQGQSPLHFGNGTRLTVT.

This clonotype has a single count. The rearrangement uses TRBV11-2 and TRBJ2-1; 9 bases match TRBD1. CDR3 length: 15 amino acids. Trimming took 6 bases from V and 7 from J; bases not matched to a gene: 10. Germline V gene data show CDR1 as SGHAT and CDR2 as FQNNGV. This CDR3 reads CASSWTGAFGNEQFF. In DNA, the CDR3 is TGTGCCAGCAGTTGGACAGGGGCCTTCGGAAATGAGCAGTTCTTC.

The table lists this clonotype with a count of one. The rearrangement links TRBV15 to TRBJ1-1; D gene ambiguous. Germline V gene data show CDR1 as LNHNV and CDR2 as YYDKDF (reference sequence). The CDR3 sequence is 15 residues long. The V end lost 3 bases, the J end lost 6 bases, and 17 bases lay between the germline ends. CDR3: CATSRGTQRLAEAFF. DNA for the CDR3: TGTGCCACCAGCAGGGGAACCCAGAGGCTGGCTGAAGCTTTCTTT.

Notes on this clonotype: The junction departs from germline at one end; a sequencing error may be responsible. The chain carries TRBV29-1 and TRBJ1-1; 8 bases map to TRBD1. The germline gives CDR1 SQVTM, CDR2 ANQGSEA. This CDR3 region has 13 residues. The CDR3 region is CSVSRDRNAEAFF. DNA for the CDR3: TGCAGCGTGTCGAGGGACAGGAACGCTGAAGCTTTCTTT.

The V call is TRBV12-3 or TRBV12-4, the J call TRBJ2-1; D ambiguous. CDR3 size: 13 residues. The V end was cut by 4 bases, the J end by 5 bases, with 9 bases between. CDR3 nucleotide sequence: TGTGCCAGCAGTTCTATCCGGAACAATGAGCAGTTCTTC. It is translated as CASSSIRNNEQFF.